The 11 T cell receptor beta chains below come from one sample, sequenced in a study of CD8 T cells in Susac syndrome. RNA amounts of roughly 0.5 to 1 ug underwent reverse transcription with random hexamers. TCRdb re-analysed the immunoSEQ multiplex PCR reads in MiXCR, keeping a single row per CDR3 protein. The sample holds about 300,000 distinct CDR3 sequences; approximately 89% are singletons and the top ten take 0.18%. Source material: CD8+ T cells from PBMCs. The receptors originated from a human donor with multiple sclerosis.

This chain uses TRBV5-1 with TRBJ2-2, with D maybe TRBD1 (6 bases). Deletions cut 5 bases from V and 4 bases from J, with 15 bases between. The CDR3 length is 15 residues. The germline V gene has CDR1 SGHRS and CDR2 YFSETQ. The CDR3 loop reads CASRSGTQFTGELFF. CDR3 in DNA: TGCGCCAGCAGATCTGGGACACAGTTCACCGGGGAGCTGTTTTTT.

The chain joins TRBV20-1 to TRBJ2-3; 12 bases align to TRBD2. The CDR3 is made up of 17 amino acids. Germline V gene sequence: CDR1 DFQATT, CDR2 SNEGSKA (reference sequence). V was pared by 4 bases and J by 4 bases, with 12 bases of the junction left unmatched. The CDR3 DNA follows: TGCAGTGCTAAGGGGCCTAGCGGGGGGGGCTGGGCAGATACGCAGTATTTT. It codes for CSAKGPSGGGWADTQYF.

The chain has TRBV19 and TRBJ2-1; maybe TRBD2 (6 bases). The V and J ends lost 6 bases and 5 bases respectively, with 17 bases between them. The germline CDR1 and CDR2 sequences are LNHDA and SQIVND (reference sequence). The CDR3 extends over 15 amino acids. CDR3 protein: CASRTGTRGHNEQFF. Here the CDR3 DNA reads TGTGCCAGTAGGACCGGGACTCGTGGCCACAATGAGCAGTTCTTC.

V is TRBV4-1 and J is TRBJ2-7; D unclear. Germline V gives CDR1 MGHRA, CDR2 YSYEKL. Trimming removed 1 base from V and 3 bases from J, with 10 bases in between. This CDR3 has 14 residues. CDR3 residues: CASSQVKSGYEQYF. The CDR3 DNA is TGCGCCAGCAGCCAAGTCAAGTCCGGCTACGAGCAGTACTTC.

The V and J genes are TRBV20-1 and TRBJ1-5; D not resolved. This CDR3 has 11 amino acids. V was trimmed by 0 bases and J by 6 bases, leaving 3 bases between them. Looked up from germline, CDR1 is DFQATT and CDR2 is SNEGSKA (reference sequence). The CDR3 bases are TGCAGTGCTAGAGACGGTCAGCCCCAGCATTTT. Its translation is CSARDGQPQHF.

V usage is TRBV24-1 and J usage is TRBJ1-2; D is ambiguous. Germline assignment: CDR1 KGHDR and CDR2 SFDVKD. The CDR3 loop spans 11 amino acids. V was cut by 4 bases and J by 10 bases, with 9 bases left in between. CDR3 in DNA: TGTGCCACCAGTGAAGACCGAGTCTACACCTTC. Encoded protein: CATSEDRVYTF.

The chain has TRBV6-5 and TRBJ1-2; TRBD1 might be the D (6 bases). Germline V gives CDR1 MNHEY, CDR2 SVGAGI. V lost 6 bases, J lost 8 bases, and 19 bases lay in between. The CDR3 spans 14 residues. In DNA, the CDR3 is TGTGCCAGCAGGGGCCGGGGGGCGCCGGGAGGCTACACCTTC. Translating gives CASRGRGAPGGYTF.

The chain couples TRBV6-4 to TRBJ2-1; D possibly matches TRBD1 or TRBD2 (5 bases each). Germline values: CDR1 MRHNA, CDR2 SNTAGT. The V end was cut by 0 bases, the J end by 0 bases, with 9 bases between. There are 16 residues in the CDR3. CDR3 DNA sequence: TGTGCCAGCAGTGACTCGGGGGAGTCCTCCTACAATGAGCAGTTCTTC. It specifies CASSDSGESSYNEQFF.

This clonotype was observed a single time. V gene TRBV27 combines with J gene TRBJ2-5; TRBD2 is a possible D gene (5 bases). CDR1 and CDR2 (germline): MNHEY, SMNVEV (reference sequence). CDR3 length equals 14 residues. V lost 5 bases to trimming and J lost 0 bases, with 10 bases between them. The CDR3 spells CASSQAVYQETQYF. DNA for the CDR3: TGTGCCAGCAGTCAAGCGGTCTACCAAGAGACCCAGTACTTC.

The chain recombines TRBV7-9 with TRBJ1-4; perhaps TRBD1 as D (6 bases). Germline-derived CDR1 and CDR2 are SEHNR and FQNEAQ (reference sequence). Trimming cost V 6 bases and J 7 bases, with 15 bases left between them. There are 14 residues in the CDR3. This chain's CDR3 is CASRSGLGGEKLFF. For the CDR3, the DNA is TGTGCCAGCAGATCGGGCCTAGGGGGTGAAAAACTGTTTTTT. The whole variable domain, remainder taken from reference TRBV7-9 and TRBJ1-4, is DTGVSQNPRHKITKRGQNVTFRCDPISEHNRLYWYRQTLGQGPEFLTYFQNEAQLEKSRLLSDRFSAERPKGSFSTLEIQRTEQGDSAMYLCASRSGLGGEKLFFGSGTQLSVL.

The chain carries TRBV4-1 and TRBJ1-1, with 7 bases aligning to TRBD1. CDR1 and CDR2 (germline): MGHRA, YSYEKL. The CDR3 totals 14 residues. V shed 4 bases and J 5 bases; nucleotides not matched to a gene: 7. As DNA, the CDR3 is TGCGCCAGCAGCCCGATTAGGGGGCGGACTGAAGCTTTCTTT. It encodes CASSPIRGRTEAFF.